This TCR beta chain was found in a study of blood T cell repertoires in COVID-19. The assay was immunoSEQ multiplex PCR, and TCRdb's table has in-frame clones only and misses some. The profile shows approximately 300,000 clones, about 89% of them singletons. Recovery meant two consecutive negative NP/OP PCR tests, professional clearance, or resolved symptoms. Trimming removed 6 bases at V and 3 bases at J, with 12 bases between. In germline, CDR1 is MNHEY, CDR2 SMNVEV (reference sequence). The CDR3 contains 13 residues. This clone was picked up one time. The rearrangement links TRBV27 to TRBJ2-7, with D possibly TRBD1 on 6 matching bases. The source is a man between 60 and 75 years old who had recovered from COVID-19. Sequenced material: PBMCs or T cells enriched from blood (not recorded which). CDR3 region: CASSRGWSYEQYF. The CDR3 bases are TGTGCCAGCAGCAGGGGTTGGAGCTACGAGCAGTACTTC.